Detailed here is one T cell receptor (beta chain). This CDR3 contains 15 residues. The J segment lost 10 bases and the V segment lost 4 bases, leaving 12 bases of the junction unmatched. The germline CDR1 and CDR2 sequences are SGHNT and YYREEE (reference sequence). The method was immunoSEQ multiplex PCR; TCRdb's version includes in-frame clones alone and lacks a portion of them. The table has some 130,000 clones, over 75% seen once. The data were obtained in a study of blood T cell repertoires in COVID-19. Study-wide background: From the United States, Italy and Spain came samples of acute and convalescent COVID-19. The cDNA or gDNA used as material had been derived from T cells, B-cell-depleted T cells, or PBMCs.

This chain uses TRBV5-4 with TRBJ2-1, with 9 positions matching TRBD1. This TCR was sampled from an older man with acute or convalescent COVID-19. Sequenced material: peripheral blood. CDR3 in DNA: TGTGCCAGCAGCGGGACAGGGTGGACTGACTGGGAGCAGTTCTTC. This translates into CASSGTGWTDWEQFF.